This T cell receptor beta chain derives from a study of T cell responses to AZD1222 COVID-19 vaccine. In regard to this clone: As yet, its antigen is unknown.

Assay: immunoSEQ multiplex PCR; the TCRdb copy retains only in-frame clones and omits some. The profile shows nearly 110,000 clones, about nine tenths of them singletons. The study's findings and limits: Compared with day 0, the breadth and depth of the Spike-specific TCR repertoire rose significantly after two doses of AZD1222. White British ancestry dominated among donors, who included more females, and clonal diversity was possibly underestimated.

The sequence was obtained from an adult in good health. Sequencing used peripheral blood, obtained on day 0 of AZD1222 vaccination.

The DNA of the CDR3 is TGTGCCAGCAGTTTAAGGGCGGGAGGCCGATACTACGAGCAGTACTTC. This translates into CASSLRAGGRYYEQYF. This chain uses TRBV27 with TRBJ2-7; 8 positions agree with TRBD2. V trimming: 2 bases; J trimming: 3 bases; junction bases outside the gene matches: 9. Looked up from germline, CDR1 is MNHEY and CDR2 is SMNVEV (reference sequence). This CDR3 is built from 16 residues.